Shown below are 19 T cell receptor beta chains from a single sample sequenced in a study of control samples from healthy donors and cancer patients. Measured with immunoSEQ multiplex PCR; TCRdb has only the in-frame clones, and not every one. Of about 140,000 clones listed, more than 80% are singletons. Specimen: blood. The receptors derive from a young man in good health.

The chain carries TRBV9 and TRBJ1-3, with no clear D. This CDR3 is built from 16 residues. CDR1 and CDR2 from the germline V gene are SGDLS and YYNGEE. With 2 bases removed from V and 0 bases from J, the gap between germline ends came to 12 bases. The CDR3 spells CASSVELTVSGNTIYF. In nucleotides, the CDR3 is TGTGCCAGCAGCGTCGAGCTAACTGTCTCTGGAAACACCATATATTTT.

The chain combines TRBV3-1 (or the pseudogene TRBV3-2) with TRBJ1-1, with TRBD1 matching over 8 bases. Germline CDR1 and CDR2: LGHDT and YNNKEL (reference sequence). The CDR3 is 16 amino acids. V shed 6 bases and J 0 bases; nucleotides not matched to a gene: 9. CDR3 in DNA: TGTGCCAGCAGTCGGACAGGGAACTATATGAACACTGAAGCTTTCTTT. Translated, it gives CASSRTGNYMNTEAFF.

The genes are TRBV4-1 and TRBJ2-5; TRBD2 matches at 8 bases. The length of the CDR3 is 16 residues. The ends lost 3 bases at V and 4 bases at J; junction bases unmatched: 10. CDR1 MGHRA and CDR2 YSYEKL come from the germline V gene. DNA for the CDR3: TGCGCCAGCAGCCAGAGCCCGGGACTAGGAGCAGAGACCCAGTACTTC. This sequence encodes CASSQSPGLGAETQYF.

The chain couples TRBV3-1 (or the pseudogene TRBV3-2) to TRBJ2-7; 7 positions match TRBD1. The CDR3 is 15 amino acids. Trimming removed 4 bases from V and 7 bases from J; junction bases left unmatched: 13. Germline-derived CDR1 and CDR2 are LGHDT and YNNKEL (reference sequence). Written as DNA, the CDR3 is TGTGCCAGCAGCCTAGGGACAGCACCTACGGGGGAGCAGTACTTC. It translates to CASSLGTAPTGEQYF.

The V call is TRBV7-9, the J call TRBJ1-6; 7 bases are shared with TRBD1. CDR3 size: 16 residues. Per the germline V gene, CDR1 is SEHNR and CDR2 is FQNEAQ (reference sequence). Trimming at V came to 3 bases and at J to 8 bases, leaving 10 bases not matched to a gene. CDR3 DNA sequence: TGTGCCAGCAGCTTTAACCCAGGGACAGAGGATTCACCCCTCCACTTT. This codes for CASSFNPGTEDSPLHF.

V gene TRBV27 combines with J gene TRBJ1-3, with D possibly being TRBD1 (5 bases). V was clipped by 3 bases and J by 8 bases, with 11 bases between them. Per germline, CDR1 MNHEY and CDR2 SMNVEV (reference sequence). The CDR3 has 13 residues. The CDR3 DNA sequence: TGTGCCAGCAGTTTCGGAGGAGGGGACACCATATATTTT. This gives the protein CASSFGGGDTIYF.

The rearrangement uses TRBV12-5 and TRBJ2-1; TRBD2 agrees at 10 bases. The CDR3 runs 17 residues. Germline-derived CDR1 and CDR2 are LGHNT and FRNRAP. Losses at the gene ends were 8 bases for V and 1 base for J; bases not matched to a gene: 11. CDR3 residues: CASRTSGGLGSYNEQFF. DNA for the CDR3: TGTGCTAGTCGGACTAGCGGCGGATTAGGTTCCTACAATGAGCAGTTCTTC.

The CDR3 DNA follows: TGTGCCAGCAGCTTAAGTACAGGGGCCTTAGCCCTCCACTTT. As protein: CASSLSTGALALHF. The rearrangement joins TRBV7-9 to TRBJ1-6; 7 nucleotides match TRBD1. CDR3 size: 14 residues. The germline V gene has CDR1 SEHNR and CDR2 FQNEAQ (reference sequence). V lost 2 bases, J lost 14 bases, and 9 bases stayed unmatched.

This chain connects TRBV11-2 to TRBJ2-5; 8 nucleotides agree with TRBD1. The CDR3 runs to 14 residues. V was clipped by 5 bases and J by 4 bases; unmatched bases: 6. The germline V gene encodes CDR1 SGHAT and CDR2 FQNNGV. CDR3 sequence (DNA): TGTGCCAGCAGCCCCTGGACAGGGTCAGAGACCCAGTACTTC. Translated, it gives CASSPWTGSETQYF.

V usage is TRBV5-5 and J usage is TRBJ2-3; D not resolved. The ends were cut back, 4 bases at V and 6 bases at J, with 15 bases in the middle. From germline, CDR1 is SGHKS and CDR2 YYEKEE (reference sequence). The CDR3 has 14 residues. This CDR3 reads CASSAMRGGDTQYF. Here the CDR3 DNA reads TGTGCCAGCAGCGCCATGCGCGGTGGGGATACGCAGTATTTT. The entire variable domain, with the rest obtained from reference TRBV5-5 and TRBJ2-3, is as follows: DAGVTQSPTHLIKTRGQQVTLRCSPISGHKSVSWYQQVLGQGPQFIFQYYEKEERGRGNFPDRFSARQFPNYSSELNVNALLLGDSALYLCASSAMRGGDTQYFGPGTRLTVL.

The chain is built from TRBV27 and TRBJ1-6, with 8 positions matching TRBD1. V was pared by 7 bases and J by 7 bases, with 6 bases of the junction left unmatched. The CDR3 extends over 14 amino acids. Germline-derived CDR1 and CDR2 are MNHEY and SMNVEV (reference sequence). CDR3: CASTLTGGNSPLHF. Here the CDR3 DNA reads TGTGCCAGCACCCTCACAGGGGGGAATTCACCCCTCCACTTT.

CDR3 amino acids: CSVEDDRSYEQYF. The CDR3 coding sequence is TGCAGCGTTGAAGACGACAGATCCTACGAGCAGTACTTC. The chain employs TRBV29-1 and TRBJ2-7, with D possibly matching TRBD1 (5 bases). The CDR3 sequence is 13 residues long. V dropped 0 bases and J dropped 1 base, with 7 bases sitting between them. Germline CDR1 SQVTM, CDR2 ANQGSEA.

The J gene is TRBJ1-2, the V gene TRBV5-4, with TRBD1 identical over 7 bases. CDR1 and CDR2 from the germline V gene are SGHNT and YYREEE (reference sequence). The CDR3 sequence is 17 residues long. The V segment lost 0 bases and the J segment 8 bases; nucleotides outside the gene matches: 16. The CDR3 spells CASSLGAQGIPLPGYTF. The CDR3, as DNA: TGTGCCAGCAGCTTGGGCGCACAGGGGATTCCCCTCCCGGGCTACACCTTC.

The chain couples TRBV2 to TRBJ1-1; TRBD1 matches 7 bases. Germline CDR1 reads SNHLY; CDR2 reads FYNNEI. The CDR3 has 17 amino acids. J gave up 0 bases and V 6 bases, and 13 bases lay outside the gene matches. In DNA, the CDR3 is TGTGCCAGCAGACCTATCGACAGGGTTCCTATGAACACTGAAGCTTTCTTT. This encodes CASRPIDRVPMNTEAFF.

The chain couples TRBV7-9 to TRBJ1-2; TRBD1 matches at 8 bases. CDR1 SEHNR and CDR2 FQNEAQ come from the germline V gene (reference sequence). J lost 6 bases, V lost 4 bases, and 4 bases had no gene match. This CDR3 has 13 residues. The CDR3, as DNA: TGTGCCAGCAGCTCGGACAGGGACGATGGCTACACCTTC. It yields the protein CASSSDRDDGYTF.

The chain joins TRBV7-9 to TRBJ2-1, with a possible D match to TRBD2 (6 bases). Germline values: CDR1 SEHNR, CDR2 FQNEAQ (reference sequence). The CDR3 totals 18 residues. V shed 4 bases and J shed 0 bases, with 19 bases lying between them. CDR3 sequence: CASSSPDGRLNSYNEQFF. The CDR3 DNA is TGTGCCAGCAGCTCTCCGGACGGGAGACTTAACTCCTACAATGAGCAGTTCTTC.

The J gene is TRBJ2-5, the V gene TRBV19; tentative D call: TRBD2 (6 bases). The germline CDR1 and CDR2 sequences are LNHDA and SQIVND (reference sequence). V lost 9 bases and J 2 bases, leaving 13 bases between the germline ends. The CDR3 loop spans 13 amino acids. The CDR3, as DNA: TGTGCCAGCCGGGGACTTCCGCAAGAGACCCAGTACTTC. Amino acid sequence: CASRGLPQETQYF.

The chain is built from TRBV19 and TRBJ1-1; possible D gene TRBD1, 5 bases. The CDR3 spans 14 residues. CDR1 and CDR2 (germline): LNHDA, SQIVND (reference sequence). Trimming stripped 3 bases from V and 3 bases from J, with 11 bases between. The CDR3 DNA sequence: TGTGCCAGTAGTATCGTGGGGGGGGACACTGAAGCTTTCTTT. Translation gives CASSIVGGDTEAFF.

About this clone itself: Other DNA sequences in this specimen translate into the identical CDR3. This chain connects TRBV5-1 to TRBJ1-4, with a tentative D call TRBD1 (5 bases). This CDR3 has 15 residues. The germline gives CDR1 SGHRS, CDR2 YFSETQ. Trimming took 0 bases from V and 2 from J, leaving 8 bases between them. The CDR3 loop is CASSLETATNEKLFF. CDR3 coding DNA: TGCGCCAGCAGCTTGGAGACAGCCACTAATGAAAAACTGTTTTTT.